This T cell receptor beta chain was recorded in a study of T cells after yellow fever vaccination (dated by TCRdb to the late 2010s). Notes on the research overall: The SMART-Seq v4 Ultra Low Input RNA kit was used to prepare libraries from fractions with low cell numbers. To track T-cell clones before and after primary and booster YFV17D yellow fever vaccination, bulk TCR alpha and beta repertoires were sequenced longitudinally. Two healthy male donors made up the cohort, one aged 18 to 29 years and the other aged 30 to 39 years. Blood was drawn at multiple timepoints before and after primary and secondary immunization, with bulk PBMC replicates and cell subsets isolated.

Per the publication, the treatment or condition label means: live attenuated yellow fever vaccine strain. At each blood-draw timepoint, two biological replicates of bulk PBMCs were collected. PBMCs were isolated from peripheral blood using a standard Ficoll-Paque protocol. RNA was extracted with TriZol from bulk PBMCs, CD4 and CD8 fractions, and dextramer-positive and dextramer-negative fractions. This clonotype was found a few times. It lacks a known antigen. Base qualities are not at hand, and no much larger clone is one base apart. From the cysteine up to the phenylalanine, the CDR3 has a length of 16 residues. The read is trimmed to its CDR3 DNA, 48 bases read in frame from base 1. Ends trimmed: V by 3 bases, J by 0 bases; bases unmatched to a gene: 4. CDR1 and CDR2 are read off the germline V gene as SGHRS and YFSETQ. Study-level results and caveats: Most clones expanded after primary vaccination (approximately 97% of CD4 and approximately 86% of CD8) were re-detected after the booster, suggesting that broad memory maintenance occurred. Compared with the primary T-cell response, the secondary T-cell response was faster but weaker, reaching its peak on day 5 rather than on day 15. Computational filtering was needed because FACS-sorted repertoires could contain abundant contaminating clonotypes from the bulk population. A small fraction of clonotypes appeared in both the CD4 and CD8 compartments, likely as a result of convergent recombination. Because only two donors were included in the study, the extent to which the findings can be generalized is limited.

TCR cDNA was made using 5'RACE template switching, a step that added a universal primer site and unique molecular identifiers. Priming for cDNA synthesis came from both the TCR alpha and TCR beta constant segments. Two PCR steps were used to amplify libraries, with sample barcodes and sequencing adapters being added in the second step. Sequencing of libraries was done on Illumina HiSeq 2500 (2x100 bp) or NovaSeq (2x150 bp). Under the source paper's analysis protocol: Demultiplexing of reads and collapsing into UMI consensus sequences were performed with MIGEC, and V(D)J alignment was carried out with MiXCR. Vaccine-responding clonotypes were identified with edgeR using replicate PBMC samples, with FDR below 0.01 and a log2 fold change above 5 up to day 15 being required. Each bulk clonotype was labeled CD4 or CD8 based on which sequenced repertoire, CD4 or CD8, contained the clonotype at higher abundance. TCRdb took the public reads, trimmed them with fastp at Q25, ran MiXCR for clone calling and kept in-frame beta chains. CDR3 protein sequences are deduplicated, and each keeps its most common genes and DNA. TCRdb's processing, not the authors', yielded these V and J calls. The sample contains around 600,000 distinct CDR3 sequences, roughly 12% of them found a single time. The ten largest account for around 14% of the sample.

This specimen was PBMCs, taken on the day of the yellow fever booster vaccination. The chain is assembled from TRBV5-1 and TRBJ2-1; 9 middle bases align to TRBD2. This sequence originates from a man between 25 and 39 years old who received the YFV17D yellow fever vaccine. The CDR3 here reads CASSYLAGPSYNEQFF. The DNA reads as follows: TGCGCCAGCAGCTACCTAGCGGGGCCCTCCTACAATGAGCAGTTCTTC.